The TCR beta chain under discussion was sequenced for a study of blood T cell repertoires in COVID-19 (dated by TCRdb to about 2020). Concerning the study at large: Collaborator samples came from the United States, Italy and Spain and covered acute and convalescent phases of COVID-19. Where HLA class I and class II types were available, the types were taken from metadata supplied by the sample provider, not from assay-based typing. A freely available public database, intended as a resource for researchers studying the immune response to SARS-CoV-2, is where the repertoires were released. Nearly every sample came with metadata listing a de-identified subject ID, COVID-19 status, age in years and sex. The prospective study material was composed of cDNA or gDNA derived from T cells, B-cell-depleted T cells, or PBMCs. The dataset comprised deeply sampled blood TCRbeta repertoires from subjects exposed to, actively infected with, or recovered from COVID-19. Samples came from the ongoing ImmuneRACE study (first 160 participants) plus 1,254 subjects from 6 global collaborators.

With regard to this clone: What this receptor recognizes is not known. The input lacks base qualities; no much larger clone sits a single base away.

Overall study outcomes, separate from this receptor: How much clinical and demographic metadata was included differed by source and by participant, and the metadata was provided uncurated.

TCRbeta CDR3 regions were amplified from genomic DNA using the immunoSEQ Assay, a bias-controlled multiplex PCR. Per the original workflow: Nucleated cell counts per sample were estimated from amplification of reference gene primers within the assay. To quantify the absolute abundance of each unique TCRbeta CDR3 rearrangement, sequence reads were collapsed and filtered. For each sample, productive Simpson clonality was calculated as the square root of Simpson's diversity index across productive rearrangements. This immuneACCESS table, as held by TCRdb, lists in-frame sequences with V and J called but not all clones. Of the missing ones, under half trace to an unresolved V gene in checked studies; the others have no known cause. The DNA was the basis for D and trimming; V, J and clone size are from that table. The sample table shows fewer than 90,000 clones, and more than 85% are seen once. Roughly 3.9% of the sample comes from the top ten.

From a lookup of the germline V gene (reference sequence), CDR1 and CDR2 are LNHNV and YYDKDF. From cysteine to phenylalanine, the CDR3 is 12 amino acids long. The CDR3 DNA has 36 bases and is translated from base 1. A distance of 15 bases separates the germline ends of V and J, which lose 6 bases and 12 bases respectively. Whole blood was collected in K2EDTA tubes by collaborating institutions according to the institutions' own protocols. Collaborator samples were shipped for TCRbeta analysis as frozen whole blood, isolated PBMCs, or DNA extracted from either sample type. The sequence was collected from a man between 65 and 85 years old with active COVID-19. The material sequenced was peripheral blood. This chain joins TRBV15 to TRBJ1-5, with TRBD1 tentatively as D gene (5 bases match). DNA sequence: TGTGCCACCAGTTACTTGGGGCCCCTCCAGCATTTT. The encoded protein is CATSYLGPLQHF.